The T cell receptor (beta chain) described here comes from a study of untreated major depressive disorder. Findings of the study overall: Findings may not generalize because the study sample was small. Compared with controls, depressed patients showed more TRBV05-01 (Vbeta 5.1) usage in CD4+ T cells.

TCRdb keeps only in-frame clones here, not all; method: immunoSEQ multiplex PCR. The table includes just over 20,000 clones, about 93% detected once. Every depressed patient was matched in pairs with a non-depressed control on sex, age, current smoking status and body mass index. Typically roughly 95% of enriched cells were CD4+. From germline, CDR1 is SGHNT and CDR2 YYREEE (reference sequence). V shed 4 bases, J shed 0 bases, and the junction held 1 base outside the gene matches. The CDR3 runs 14 residues. Comment on this clone: Its antigen is not identified.

The sequencing input was CD4+ T cells from PBMCs. The source of this sequence is a man aged 25 to 40 in good health. V gene TRBV5-4 combines with J gene TRBJ2-3; 8 positions agree with TRBD2. The CDR3 DNA reads as TGTGCCAGCAGCCCTAGCGGGAGCACAGATACGCAGTATTTT. Its translation is CASSPSGSTDTQYF.